The source of this T cell receptor (beta chain) is a study of response to subunit inactivated influenza vaccine. The study, taken as a whole, reports: Every seasonal influenza vaccination brings in few new T cells, the authors suggested.

A single record per CDR3 protein comes from TCRdb applying MiXCR to the RT-PCR reads. Of about half a million distinct CDR3 sequences detected, about 25% appear once; the ten largest clones hold over 1.5%. With regard to this clonotype: The antigen remains unidentified.

The CDR3 totals 15 residues. Germline V gene sequence: CDR1 SGHRS, CDR2 YFSETQ. J lost 6 bases, V lost 7 bases, and 13 bases had no gene match. The chain joins TRBV5-1 to TRBJ2-1; the match to TRBD2 covers 7 bases. The clonotype originates from a man between 45 and 60 years old who received an inactivated influenza vaccine. The sample consisted of CD4+ T cells sorted from PBMCs, taken approximately 5 days after vaccination. CDR3 DNA sequence: TGCGCCAGCGGGGCAGCGGGATATCCCCTCAATGAGCAGTTCTTC. It translates to CASGAAGYPLNEQFF.